The clone carrying this T cell receptor (beta chain) appeared a few times. What was amplified from RNA transcripts were TCR beta CDR3 regions. Using the HTBI primer set, a first-round RT-PCR was run on the TCR CDR3. TCRdb reprocessed the multiplex PCR reads via MiXCR and lists one record per CDR3 protein. Altogether about 400,000 distinct CDR3 sequences are present, approximately 15% being singletons, with the ten largest covering over 7.5%. The sample belongs to a study of T cells in Graves' hyperthyroidism and ophthalmopathy. This TCR was sampled from a woman aged 18-35 years with Graves' hyperthyroidism. Source material: blood.

CDR3 nucleotide sequence: TGTGCCAGCAGCTTGGGCAGGGTAAGAGAATACGAGCAGTACTTC. Translation: CASSLGRVREYEQYF. V usage is TRBV5-5 and J usage is TRBJ2-7, with D perhaps TRBD1 (5 bases). V lost 0 bases and J lost 4, with 14 bases in between. The CDR3 is 15 residues long. Germline V CDR1 and CDR2: SGHKS, YYEKEE (reference sequence).